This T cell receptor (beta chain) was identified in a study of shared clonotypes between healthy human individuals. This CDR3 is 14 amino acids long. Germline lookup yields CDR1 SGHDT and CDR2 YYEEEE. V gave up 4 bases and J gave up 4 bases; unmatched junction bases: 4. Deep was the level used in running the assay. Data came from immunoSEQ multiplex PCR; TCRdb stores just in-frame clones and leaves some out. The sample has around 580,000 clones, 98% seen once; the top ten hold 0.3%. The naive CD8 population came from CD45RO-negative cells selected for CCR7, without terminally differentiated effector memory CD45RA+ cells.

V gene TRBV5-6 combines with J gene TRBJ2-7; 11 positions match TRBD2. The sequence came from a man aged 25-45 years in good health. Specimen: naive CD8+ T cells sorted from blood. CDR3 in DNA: TGTGCCAGCAGCGTTAGACTAGCGGGGTACGAGCAGTACTTC. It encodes CASSVRLAGYEQYF.